This TCR beta chain is from a study of blood T cell repertoires in COVID-19. Across the whole study: Sources were T cells, B-cell-depleted T cells, or PBMCs; the material itself was cDNA or gDNA.

In the original workflow: Scientists estimated how many nucleated cells there were by amplifying reference gene primers. The table came from immunoSEQ multiplex PCR; TCRdb's copy has only in-frame clones and leaves some out. The V and J calls and clone size are taken from that table; D and trimming were inferred from the DNA. The data hold about 330,000 clones, with roughly 86% observed a single time. V was shortened by 3 bases and J by 3 bases, with 9 bases between the two germline ends. The CDR3 consists of 14 residues. Germline CDR1 and CDR2: MDHEN and SYDVKM. This TCR was sampled from a young woman who had recovered from COVID-19. V and J are TRBV28 and TRBJ1-5; D gene unclear. The sample consisted of PBMCs or T cells enriched from blood (not recorded which). CDR3 sequence (DNA): TGTGCCAGCAGTTTGCCTGACAACAATCAGCCCCAGCATTTT. This encodes CASSLPDNNQPQHF.